This T cell receptor beta chain is drawn from a study of blood T cells in healthy people across ages. Study observations and caveats: In long-lived donors, naive CD4+ cell counts and diversity exceeded those of aged donors.

Next came a second PCR, run for about 6 to 11 cycles, which used a sample-barcoded 5' primer along with a J-beta primer mix. One entry per CDR3 protein results from TCRdb running MiXCR on the 5' RACE reads. The sample has some 850,000 distinct CDR3 sequences, about a quarter seen once. The sample, around 9.9 milliliters of peripheral blood, was drawn from each donor. No fewer than 6 micrograms of total RNA were isolated from every sample. A note on this clonotype: Its antigen remains unknown.

In addition, the sample was reused for a study of T cells of mothers and their children. From that study: Three healthy Caucasian mothers and their six children donated.

Sequencing was done on a sample of blood. This receptor was obtained from a boy between 10 and 17 years old in good health.

This chain's CDR3 is CASRGRNYEQYF. The DNA of the CDR3 is TGTGCCAGCCGGGGGCGGAACTACGAGCAGTACTTC. The V and J genes are TRBV7-9 and TRBJ2-7, with D perhaps being TRBD1 or TRBD2 (6 bases each). The CDR3 has 12 amino acids. Trimming left V 8 bases short and J 3 bases short, with 11 bases between. Germline loops: CDR1 SEHNR, CDR2 FQNEAQ (reference sequence).